Listed below are T cell receptor beta chains from one sample, sequenced in a study of early T cells in non-severe SARS-CoV-2 infection. TCRdb ran MiXCR on the 5' RACE reads and lists one entry per CDR3 protein. The sample carries about 52,000 distinct CDR3 sequences, 11% recorded once. Material for sequencing was whole blood. These receptors came from an adult who was a healthcare worker with PCR-confirmed SARS-CoV-2 infection or an uninfected control (not recorded which). CDR3s include the opening cysteine and the closing phenylalanine or tryptophan. A D gene is named only where the DNA matches it firmly. Size values are once, few and many counts, or a class for expanded clones, and some rows have none.

CDR3 DNA: TGTGCCAGCATCCTTCTCCGTTTTGGGGAATTTGTTACTGAAGCTTTCTTT
CDR3 protein: CASILLRFGEFVTEAFF
clone size: few
D gene: .
V gene: TRBV6-5
J gene: TRBJ1-1

CDR3 DNA: TGTGCCAGCAGCCCCAGGGACGGCGGGGCCAAAAACATTCAGTACTTC
CDR3 protein: CASSPRDGGAKNIQYF
clone size: .
D gene: .
V gene: TRBV5-4
J gene: TRBJ2-4

CDR3 DNA: TGTGCCAGCAGTGTGACAGGATCGTCTAACTATGGCTACACCTTC
CDR3 protein: CASSVTGSSNYGYTF
clone size: .
D gene: .
V gene: TRBV12-3/TRBV12-4
J gene: TRBJ1-2

CDR3 DNA: TGTGCCAGCAGTTACCCGGGACTAGCTTACAATGAGCAGTTCTTC
CDR3 protein: CASSYPGLAYNEQFF
clone size: .
D gene: TRBD2
V gene: TRBV6-5
J gene: TRBJ2-1

CDR3 DNA: TGTGCCAGCAGCCATGTGGCGGGGACCCGGCGGGGGGAGCAGTACTTC
CDR3 protein: CASSHVAGTRRGEQYF
clone size: few
D gene: TRBD2
V gene: TRBV3-1
J gene: TRBJ2-7

CDR3 DNA: TGCAGTGCTAAACTCCTTTTGACAGATTACAATGAGCAGTTCTTC
CDR3 protein: CSAKLLLTDYNEQFF
clone size: .
D gene: .
V gene: TRBV20-1
J gene: TRBJ2-1

CDR3 DNA: TGTGCCAGCAGCTCACGGGGCAGGGGGCGCATGGACGAGCAGTACTTC
CDR3 protein: CASSSRGRGRMDEQYF
clone size: many
D gene: TRBD1
V gene: TRBV6-2/TRBV6-3
J gene: TRBJ2-7

CDR3 DNA: TGTGCCAGCAGCCCCCGAGGGGTGGGGGGCAAGACCCAGTACTTC
CDR3 protein: CASSPRGVGGKTQYF
clone size: few
D gene: .
V gene: TRBV7-8
J gene: TRBJ2-5

CDR3 DNA: TGTGCCAGCAGCCGGACTAGCGGGGCGTACGAGCAGTACTTC
CDR3 protein: CASSRTSGAYEQYF
clone size: few
D gene: TRBD2
V gene: TRBV11-2
J gene: TRBJ2-7

CDR3 DNA: TGTGCCAGCAGCTTAAGAAGGGAGGGCAAAAACATTCAGTACTTC
CDR3 protein: CASSLRREGKNIQYF
clone size: few
D gene: TRBD2
V gene: TRBV7-8
J gene: TRBJ2-4

CDR3 DNA: TGTGCCAGCAGCGCGACAGGGGGGACCGGGGAGCTGTTTTTT
CDR3 protein: CASSATGGTGELFF
clone size: few
D gene: TRBD1
V gene: TRBV9
J gene: TRBJ2-2

CDR3 DNA: TGTGCCAGCAGCTTAGTACCGGCGGGGGGCTGGAATGAGCAGTTCTTC
CDR3 protein: CASSLVPAGGWNEQFF
clone size: few
D gene: TRBD2
V gene: TRBV11-2
J gene: TRBJ2-1

CDR3 DNA: TGTGCCTGGAGAGACGGGCTTGAGCAGTACTTC
CDR3 protein: CAWRDGLEQYF
clone size: few
D gene: .
V gene: TRBV30
J gene: TRBJ2-7

CDR3 DNA: TGTGCCAGCAGTGACCGCCTGGACAGCGAGCAGTACTTC
CDR3 protein: CASSDRLDSEQYF
clone size: .
D gene: .
V gene: TRBV6-4
J gene: TRBJ2-7

CDR3 DNA: TGCAGTGCTAGAAGTCTTGGTTCCCGGGGGTCGGCCAAAAACATTCAGTACTTC
CDR3 protein: CSARSLGSRGSAKNIQYF
clone size: many
D gene: .
V gene: TRBV20-1
J gene: TRBJ2-4

CDR3 DNA: TGTGCCAGCAGCCGTCCCAGACGGAAGTCTCACAATGAGCAGTTCTTC
CDR3 protein: CASSRPRRKSHNEQFF
clone size: many
D gene: .
V gene: TRBV14
J gene: TRBJ2-1

CDR3 DNA: TGCAGCGTTGATTTGAACGCCGGGGAGACCCAGTACTTC
CDR3 protein: CSVDLNAGETQYF
clone size: .
D gene: .
V gene: TRBV29-1
J gene: TRBJ2-5

CDR3 DNA: TGTGCCAGCAGCTCCCCCAGACGGGACGGGGAGACCCAGTACTTC
CDR3 protein: CASSSPRRDGETQYF
clone size: many
D gene: .
V gene: TRBV11-2
J gene: TRBJ2-5

CDR3 DNA: TGCAGCGTTGAAGACACAGGGGGCGGGCAAAACATTCAGTACTTC
CDR3 protein: CSVEDTGGGQNIQYF
clone size: few
D gene: TRBD1
V gene: TRBV29-1
J gene: TRBJ2-4

CDR3 DNA: TGTGCCAGCAGCCCCGGGGAGAGGGGCGGCACAGATACGCAGTATTTT
CDR3 protein: CASSPGERGGTDTQYF
clone size: .
D gene: .
V gene: TRBV3-1
J gene: TRBJ2-3

CDR3 DNA: TGTGCCAGCAGTTCCCCTGGAATTAACTATGGCTACACCTTC
CDR3 protein: CASSSPGINYGYTF
clone size: .
D gene: .
V gene: TRBV28
J gene: TRBJ1-2

CDR3 DNA: TGCAGTCCTAAAGGGGGCGCAGAGACCCAGTACTTC
CDR3 protein: CSPKGGAETQYF
clone size: .
D gene: TRBD1
V gene: TRBV20-1
J gene: TRBJ2-5

CDR3 DNA: TGCAGTGCTAGGGAACTAGCGGGAGCTCGCACCGGGGAGCTGTTTTTT
CDR3 protein: CSARELAGARTGELFF
clone size: .
D gene: TRBD2
V gene: TRBV20-1
J gene: TRBJ2-2

CDR3 DNA: TGTGCCAGCAGTCGGACAGGGGGTTACTACGAGCAGTACTTC
CDR3 protein: CASSRTGGYYEQYF
clone size: .
D gene: TRBD1
V gene: TRBV12-3/TRBV12-4
J gene: TRBJ2-7

CDR3 DNA: TGTGCCAGCAATGTCCTGGCTGTAGACAATGAGCAGTTCTTC
CDR3 protein: CASNVLAVDNEQFF
clone size: .
D gene: .
V gene: TRBV2
J gene: TRBJ2-1

CDR3 DNA: TGCAGTGCTAGACAAAATTCTGGAAACACCATATATTTT
CDR3 protein: CSARQNSGNTIYF
clone size: .
D gene: .
V gene: TRBV20-1
J gene: TRBJ1-3

CDR3 DNA: TGTGCCAGTAGTGGGCAACCTTCCTATAATTCACCCCTCCACTTT
CDR3 protein: CASSGQPSYNSPLHF
clone size: few
D gene: .
V gene: TRBV19
J gene: TRBJ1-6

CDR3 DNA: TGTGCCAGCACGGTAGCGGAGTCCACAGATACGCAGTATTTT
CDR3 protein: CASTVAESTDTQYF
clone size: many
D gene: .
V gene: TRBV2
J gene: TRBJ2-3

CDR3 DNA: TGCAGTGCTAGAAGGAGGACCTTTGGGGACGAGCAGTACTTC
CDR3 protein: CSARRRTFGDEQYF
clone size: many
D gene: .
V gene: TRBV20-1
J gene: TRBJ2-7

CDR3 DNA: TGCAGTGCCCGCGGAGGGGTGAGCACCGGGGAGCTGTTTTTT
CDR3 protein: CSARGGVSTGELFF
clone size: few
D gene: .
V gene: TRBV20-1
J gene: TRBJ2-2

CDR3 DNA: TGCAGTGCTAGCCCTGGGGCAGGGCTCGGCTACGAGCAGTACTTC
CDR3 protein: CSASPGAGLGYEQYF
clone size: few
D gene: .
V gene: TRBV20-1
J gene: TRBJ2-7

CDR3 DNA: TGTGCCAGCAGCCCTACGTTCCCCCCAGAGACCCAGTACTTC
CDR3 protein: CASSPTFPPETQYF
clone size: .
D gene: .
V gene: TRBV12-3/TRBV12-4
J gene: TRBJ2-5

CDR3 DNA: TGCAGTGCTAGTGGGACACGCTATAGCAATCAGCCCCAGCATTTT
CDR3 protein: CSASGTRYSNQPQHF
clone size: few
D gene: .
V gene: TRBV20-1
J gene: TRBJ1-5

CDR3 DNA: TGTGCCAGCAGCCAAGTCGGTGCAGGGGGAGCAGACACCATATATTTT
CDR3 protein: CASSQVGAGGADTIYF
clone size: few
D gene: TRBD1
V gene: TRBV4-2
J gene: TRBJ1-3

CDR3 DNA: TGTGCCATCAGTGACGGGACTAGCTTGAATGAGCAGTTCTTC
CDR3 protein: CAISDGTSLNEQFF
clone size: .
D gene: TRBD2
V gene: TRBV10-3
J gene: TRBJ2-1

CDR3 DNA: TGTGCCAGCTCACCTTCCACAGGACTTAATCAGCCCCAGCATTTT
CDR3 protein: CASSPSTGLNQPQHF
clone size: many
D gene: .
V gene: TRBV18
J gene: TRBJ1-5